This T cell receptor (beta chain) was profiled in a study of T cells in Graves' hyperthyroidism and ophthalmopathy. RNA transcripts provided the source from which TCR beta CDR3 regions were amplified. HTBI primers were used for first-round RT-PCR of the TCR CDR3. TCRdb reanalysed the multiplex PCR reads using MiXCR and keeps one entry per CDR3 protein. This table holds under 550,000 distinct CDR3 sequences, roughly an eighth found once. V was clipped by 6 bases and J by 1 base, with 4 bases between them. The CDR3 loop spans 12 amino acids. The germline CDR1 and CDR2 sequences are SNHLY and FYNNEI. This clonotype occurred many times.

The origin of this receptor is a woman under 30 with Graves' hyperthyroidism. V usage is TRBV2 and J usage is TRBJ1-3; D is uncertain. The sample taken for sequencing was blood. DNA for the CDR3: TGTGCCAGCAGGGCATCTGGAAACACCATATATTTT. The encoded protein is CASRASGNTIYF.